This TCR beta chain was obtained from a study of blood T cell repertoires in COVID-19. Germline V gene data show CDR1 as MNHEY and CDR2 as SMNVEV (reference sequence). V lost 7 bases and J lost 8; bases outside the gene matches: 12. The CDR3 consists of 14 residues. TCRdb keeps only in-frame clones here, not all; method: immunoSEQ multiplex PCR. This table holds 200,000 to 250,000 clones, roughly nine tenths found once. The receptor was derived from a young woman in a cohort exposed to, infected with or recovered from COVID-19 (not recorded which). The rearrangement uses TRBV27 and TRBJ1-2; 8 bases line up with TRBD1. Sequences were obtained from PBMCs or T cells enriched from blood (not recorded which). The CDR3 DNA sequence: TGTGCCAGCAAGAAGCCGGGACAGGCGCGCGGCTACACCTTC. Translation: CASKKPGQARGYTF.